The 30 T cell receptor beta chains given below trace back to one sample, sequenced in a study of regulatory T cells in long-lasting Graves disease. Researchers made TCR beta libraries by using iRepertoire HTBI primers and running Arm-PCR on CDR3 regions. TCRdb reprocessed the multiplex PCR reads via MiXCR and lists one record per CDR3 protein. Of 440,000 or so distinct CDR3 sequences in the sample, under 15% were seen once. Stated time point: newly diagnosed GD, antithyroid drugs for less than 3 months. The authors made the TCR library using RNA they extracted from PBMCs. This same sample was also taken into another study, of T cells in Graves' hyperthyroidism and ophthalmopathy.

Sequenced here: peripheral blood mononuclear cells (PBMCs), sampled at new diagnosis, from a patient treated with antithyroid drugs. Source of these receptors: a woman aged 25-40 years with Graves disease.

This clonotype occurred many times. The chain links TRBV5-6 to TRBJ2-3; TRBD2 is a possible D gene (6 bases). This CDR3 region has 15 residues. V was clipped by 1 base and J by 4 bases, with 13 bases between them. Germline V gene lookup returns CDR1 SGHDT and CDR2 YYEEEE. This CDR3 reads CASSLMTSSPDTQYF. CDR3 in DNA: TGTGCCAGCAGCTTGATGACTAGTAGCCCAGATACGCAGTATTTT.

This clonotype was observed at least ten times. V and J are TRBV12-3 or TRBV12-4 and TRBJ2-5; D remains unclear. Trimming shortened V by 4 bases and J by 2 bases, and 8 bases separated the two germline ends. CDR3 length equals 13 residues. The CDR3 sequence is CASSSQVQETQYF. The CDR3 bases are TGTGCCAGCAGTTCTCAGGTGCAAGAGACCCAGTACTTC.

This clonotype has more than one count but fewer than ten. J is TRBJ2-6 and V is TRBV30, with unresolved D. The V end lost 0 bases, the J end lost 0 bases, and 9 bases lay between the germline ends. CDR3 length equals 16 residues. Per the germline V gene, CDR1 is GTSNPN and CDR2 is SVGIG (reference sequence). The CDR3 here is CAWSVLHGSGANVLTF. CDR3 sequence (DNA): TGTGCCTGGAGTGTACTTCACGGCTCTGGGGCCAACGTCCTGACTTTC.

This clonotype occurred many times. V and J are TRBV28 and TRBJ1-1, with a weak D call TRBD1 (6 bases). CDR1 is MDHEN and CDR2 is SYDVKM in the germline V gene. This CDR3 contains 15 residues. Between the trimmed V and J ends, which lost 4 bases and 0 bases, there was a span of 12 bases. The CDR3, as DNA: TGTGCCAGCAGTTCCCCCGGGACACTGAACACTGAAGCTTTCTTT. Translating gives CASSSPGTLNTEAFF.

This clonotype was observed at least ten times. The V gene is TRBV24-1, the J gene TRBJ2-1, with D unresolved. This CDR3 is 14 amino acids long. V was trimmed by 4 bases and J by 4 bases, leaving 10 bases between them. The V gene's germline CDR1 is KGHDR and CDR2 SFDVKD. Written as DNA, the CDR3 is TGTGCCACCAGTGACCTTAGAGTGTACAATGAGCAGTTCTTC. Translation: CATSDLRVYNEQFF.

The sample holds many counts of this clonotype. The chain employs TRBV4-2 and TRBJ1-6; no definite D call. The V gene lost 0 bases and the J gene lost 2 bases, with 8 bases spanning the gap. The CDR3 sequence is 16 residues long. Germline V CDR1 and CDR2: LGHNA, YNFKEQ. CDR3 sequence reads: CASSQEAVPYNSPLHF. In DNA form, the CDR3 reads TGTGCCAGCAGCCAAGAAGCGGTTCCCTATAATTCACCCCTCCACTTT.

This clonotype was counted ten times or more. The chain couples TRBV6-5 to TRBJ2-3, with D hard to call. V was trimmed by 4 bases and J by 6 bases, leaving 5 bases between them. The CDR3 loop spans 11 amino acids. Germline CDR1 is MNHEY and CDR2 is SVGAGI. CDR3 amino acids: CASSSLDTQYF. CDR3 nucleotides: TGTGCCAGCAGTTCCCTGGATACGCAGTATTTT.

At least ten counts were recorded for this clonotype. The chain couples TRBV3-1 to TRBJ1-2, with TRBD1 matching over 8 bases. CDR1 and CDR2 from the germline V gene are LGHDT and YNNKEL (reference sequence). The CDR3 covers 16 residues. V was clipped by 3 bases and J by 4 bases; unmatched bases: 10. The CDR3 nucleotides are TGTGCCAGCAGCCAGTCAACAGGGGGAGGAGGCTATGGCTACACCTTC. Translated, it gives CASSQSTGGGGYGYTF.

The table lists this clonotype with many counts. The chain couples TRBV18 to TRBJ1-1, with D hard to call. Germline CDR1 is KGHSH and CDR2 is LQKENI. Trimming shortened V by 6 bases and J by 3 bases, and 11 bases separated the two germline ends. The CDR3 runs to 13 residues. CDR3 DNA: TGTGCCAGCTCTGGATCCCCGGACACTGAAGCTTTCTTT. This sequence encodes CASSGSPDTEAFF.

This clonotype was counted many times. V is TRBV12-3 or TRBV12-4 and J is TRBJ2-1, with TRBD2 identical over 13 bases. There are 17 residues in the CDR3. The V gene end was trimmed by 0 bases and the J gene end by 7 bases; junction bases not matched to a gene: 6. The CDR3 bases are TGTGCCAGCAGTTTAGCCGGACTAGCGGGAGCTGTGAATGAGCAGTTCTTC. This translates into CASSLAGLAGAVNEQFF.

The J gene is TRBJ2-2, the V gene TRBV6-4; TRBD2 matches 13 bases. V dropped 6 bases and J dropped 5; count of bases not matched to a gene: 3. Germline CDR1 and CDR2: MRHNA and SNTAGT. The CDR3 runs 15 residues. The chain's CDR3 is CASSRLAGGTGELFF. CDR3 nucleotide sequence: TGTGCCAGCAGCCGACTAGCGGGAGGAACCGGGGAGCTGTTTTTT.

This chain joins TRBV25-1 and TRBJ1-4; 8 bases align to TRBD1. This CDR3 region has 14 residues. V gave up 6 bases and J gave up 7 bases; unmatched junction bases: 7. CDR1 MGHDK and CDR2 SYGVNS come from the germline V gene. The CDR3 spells CASSPDRGGEKLFF. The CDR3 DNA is TGTGCCAGCAGCCCTGACAGGGGAGGTGAAAAACTGTTTTTT.

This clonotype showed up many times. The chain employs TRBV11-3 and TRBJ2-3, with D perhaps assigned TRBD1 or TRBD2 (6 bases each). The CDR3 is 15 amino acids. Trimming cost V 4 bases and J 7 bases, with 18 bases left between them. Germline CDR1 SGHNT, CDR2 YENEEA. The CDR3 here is CASSWRDTGRNTQYF. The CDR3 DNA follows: TGTGCCAGCAGCTGGAGGGACACGGGGCGGAATACGCAGTATTTT.

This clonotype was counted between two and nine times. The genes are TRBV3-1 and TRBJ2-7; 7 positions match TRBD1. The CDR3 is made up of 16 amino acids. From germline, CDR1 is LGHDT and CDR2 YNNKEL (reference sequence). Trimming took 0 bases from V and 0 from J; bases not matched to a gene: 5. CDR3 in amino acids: CASSQDEGATSYEQYF. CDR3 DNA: TGTGCCAGCAGCCAAGACGAGGGGGCGACCTCCTACGAGCAGTACTTC.

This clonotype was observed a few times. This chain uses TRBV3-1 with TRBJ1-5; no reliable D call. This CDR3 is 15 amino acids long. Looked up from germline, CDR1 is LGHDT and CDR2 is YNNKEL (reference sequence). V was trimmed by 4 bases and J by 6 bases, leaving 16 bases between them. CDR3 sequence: CASSLGSAGVQPQHF. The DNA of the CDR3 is TGTGCCAGCAGCCTCGGCAGCGCGGGTGTTCAGCCCCAGCATTTT.

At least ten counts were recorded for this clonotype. Written as DNA, the CDR3 is TGTGCCAGCAGTTTATCAGCTTCCGCTGAAGCTTTCTTT. This codes for CASSLSASAEAFF. The rearrangement links TRBV27 to TRBJ1-1; D unclear. Trimming cost V 0 bases and J 6 bases, with 8 bases left between them. This CDR3 spans 13 amino acids. Germline CDR1 reads MNHEY; CDR2 reads SMNVEV (reference sequence).

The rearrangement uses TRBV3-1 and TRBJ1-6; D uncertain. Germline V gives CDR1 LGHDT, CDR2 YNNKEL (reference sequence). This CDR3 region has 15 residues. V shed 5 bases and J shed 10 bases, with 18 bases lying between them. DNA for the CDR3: TGTGCCAGCAGCAGGACGGTCCCTAGAGGATCACCCCTCCACTTT. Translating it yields CASSRTVPRGSPLHF.

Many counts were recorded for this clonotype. The CDR3 reads CASSLGEGPSTDTQYF. CDR3 nucleotide sequence: TGTGCCAGCAGCTTAGGCGAAGGGCCCAGCACAGATACGCAGTATTTT. This rearrangement joins TRBV7-9 to TRBJ2-3; D not certain. V lost 1 base, J lost 0 bases, and 11 bases lay in between. Per the germline V gene, CDR1 is SEHNR and CDR2 is FQNEAQ (reference sequence). This CDR3 spans 16 amino acids.

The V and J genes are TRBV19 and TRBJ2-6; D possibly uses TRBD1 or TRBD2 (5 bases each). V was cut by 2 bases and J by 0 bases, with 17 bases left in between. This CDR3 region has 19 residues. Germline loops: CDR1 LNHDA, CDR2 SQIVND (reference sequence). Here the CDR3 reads CASSILRGRTYSGANVLTF. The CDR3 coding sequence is TGTGCCAGTAGTATACTTCGGGGACGTACCTACTCTGGGGCCAACGTCCTGACTTTC.

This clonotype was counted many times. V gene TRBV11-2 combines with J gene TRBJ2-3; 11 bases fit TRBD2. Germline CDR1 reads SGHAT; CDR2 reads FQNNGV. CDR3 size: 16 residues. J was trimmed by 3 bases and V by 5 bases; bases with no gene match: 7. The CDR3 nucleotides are TGTGCCAGCAGCCACCGCCGACTAGCGGGGACAGATACGCAGTATTTT. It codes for CASSHRRLAGTDTQYF.

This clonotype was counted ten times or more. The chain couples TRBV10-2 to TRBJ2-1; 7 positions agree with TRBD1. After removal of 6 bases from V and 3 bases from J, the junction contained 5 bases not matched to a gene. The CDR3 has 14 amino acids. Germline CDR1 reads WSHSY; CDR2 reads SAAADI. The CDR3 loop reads CASRDGTVYNEQFF. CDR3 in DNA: TGCGCCAGCAGGGACGGGACAGTCTACAATGAGCAGTTCTTC.

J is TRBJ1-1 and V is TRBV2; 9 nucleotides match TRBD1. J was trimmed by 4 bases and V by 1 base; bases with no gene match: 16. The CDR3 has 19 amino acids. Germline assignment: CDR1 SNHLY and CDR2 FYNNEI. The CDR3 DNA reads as TGTGCCAGCAGTGAAGGGGGCTCGGGACAGGGCGCCTTTAGCACTGAAGCTTTCTTT. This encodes CASSEGGSGQGAFSTEAFF.

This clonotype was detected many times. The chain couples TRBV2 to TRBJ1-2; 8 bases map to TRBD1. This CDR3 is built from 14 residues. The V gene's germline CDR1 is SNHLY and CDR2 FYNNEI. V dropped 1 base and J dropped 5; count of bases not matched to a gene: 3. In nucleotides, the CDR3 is TGTGCCAGCAGTGAAGACAGGGGGTTATATGGCTACACCTTC. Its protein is CASSEDRGLYGYTF.

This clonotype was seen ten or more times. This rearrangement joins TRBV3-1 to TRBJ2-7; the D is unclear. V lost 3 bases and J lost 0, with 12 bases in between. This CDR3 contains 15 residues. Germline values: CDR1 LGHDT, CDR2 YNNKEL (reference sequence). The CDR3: CASSQGWLGSYEQYF. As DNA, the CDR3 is TGTGCCAGCAGCCAGGGTTGGCTTGGCTCCTACGAGCAGTACTTC.

In DNA form, the CDR3 reads TGTGCCAGCAGTTTCGGACTTAGCGGGGAGCTGTTTTTT. Translating it yields CASSFGLSGELFF. This rearrangement joins TRBV12-3 or TRBV12-4 to TRBJ2-2; the D gene is possibly TRBD2 (5 bases). The CDR3 is made up of 13 amino acids. Between the trimmed V and J ends, which lost 3 bases and 7 bases, there was a span of 9 bases.

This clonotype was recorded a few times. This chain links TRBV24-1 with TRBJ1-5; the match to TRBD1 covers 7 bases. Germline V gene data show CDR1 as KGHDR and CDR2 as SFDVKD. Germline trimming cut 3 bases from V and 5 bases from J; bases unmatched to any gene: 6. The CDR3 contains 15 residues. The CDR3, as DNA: TGTGCCACCAGTGATCCAACAGGGGAAGATCAGCCCCAGCATTTT. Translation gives CATSDPTGEDQPQHF.

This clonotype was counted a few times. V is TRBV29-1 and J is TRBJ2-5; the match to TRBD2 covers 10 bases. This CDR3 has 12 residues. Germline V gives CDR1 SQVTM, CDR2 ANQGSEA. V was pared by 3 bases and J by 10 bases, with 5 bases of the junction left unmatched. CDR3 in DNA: TGCAGCGTTGACTCAGCGGGAGGGGGCCAGTACTTC. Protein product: CSVDSAGGGQYF. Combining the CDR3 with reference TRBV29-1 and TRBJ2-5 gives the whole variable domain SAVISQKPSRDICQRGTSLTIQCQVDSQVTMMFWYRQQPGQSLTLIATANQGSEATYESGFVIDKFPISRPNLTFSTLTVSNMSPEDSSIYLCSVDSAGGGQYFGPGTRLLVL.

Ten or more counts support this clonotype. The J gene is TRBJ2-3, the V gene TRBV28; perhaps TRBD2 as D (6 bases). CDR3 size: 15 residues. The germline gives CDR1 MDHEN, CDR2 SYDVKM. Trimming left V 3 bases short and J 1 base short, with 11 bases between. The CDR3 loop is CASSLEGRRTDTQYF. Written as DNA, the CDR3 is TGTGCCAGCAGTTTGGAGGGCCGACGCACAGATACGCAGTATTTT.

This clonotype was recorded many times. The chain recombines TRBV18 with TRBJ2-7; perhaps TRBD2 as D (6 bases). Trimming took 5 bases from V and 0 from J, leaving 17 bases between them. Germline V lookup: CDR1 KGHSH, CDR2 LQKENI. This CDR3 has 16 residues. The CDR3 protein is CASSDTPGVPSYEQYF. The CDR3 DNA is TGTGCCAGCTCAGACACACCGGGAGTTCCCTCCTACGAGCAGTACTTC.

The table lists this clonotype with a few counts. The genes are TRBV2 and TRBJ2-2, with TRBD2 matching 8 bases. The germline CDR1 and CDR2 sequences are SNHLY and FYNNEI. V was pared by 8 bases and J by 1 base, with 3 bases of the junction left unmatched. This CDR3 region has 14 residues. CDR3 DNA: TGTGCCAGCCTAACTAGCGGGAACACCGGGGAGCTGTTTTTT. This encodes CASLTSGNTGELFF. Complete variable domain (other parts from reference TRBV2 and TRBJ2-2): EPEVTQTPSHQVTQMGQEVILRCVPISNHLYFYWYRQILGQKVEFLVSFYNNEISEKSEIFDDQFSVERPDGSNFTLKIRSTKLEDSAMYFCASLTSGNTGELFFGEGSRLTVL.